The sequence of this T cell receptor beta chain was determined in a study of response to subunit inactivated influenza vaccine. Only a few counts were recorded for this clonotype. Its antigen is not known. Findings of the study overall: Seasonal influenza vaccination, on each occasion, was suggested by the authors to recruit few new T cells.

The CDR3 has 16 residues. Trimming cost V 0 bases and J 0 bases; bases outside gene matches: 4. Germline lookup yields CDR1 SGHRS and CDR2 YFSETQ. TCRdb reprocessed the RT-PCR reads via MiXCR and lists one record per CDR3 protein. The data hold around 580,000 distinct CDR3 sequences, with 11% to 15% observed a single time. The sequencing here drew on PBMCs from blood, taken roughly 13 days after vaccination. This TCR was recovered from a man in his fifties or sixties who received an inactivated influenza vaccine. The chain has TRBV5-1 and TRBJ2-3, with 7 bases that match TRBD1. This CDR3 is CASSLGGTVSTDTQYF. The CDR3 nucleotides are TGCGCCAGCAGCTTGGGGGGGACAGTTAGCACAGATACGCAGTATTTT.